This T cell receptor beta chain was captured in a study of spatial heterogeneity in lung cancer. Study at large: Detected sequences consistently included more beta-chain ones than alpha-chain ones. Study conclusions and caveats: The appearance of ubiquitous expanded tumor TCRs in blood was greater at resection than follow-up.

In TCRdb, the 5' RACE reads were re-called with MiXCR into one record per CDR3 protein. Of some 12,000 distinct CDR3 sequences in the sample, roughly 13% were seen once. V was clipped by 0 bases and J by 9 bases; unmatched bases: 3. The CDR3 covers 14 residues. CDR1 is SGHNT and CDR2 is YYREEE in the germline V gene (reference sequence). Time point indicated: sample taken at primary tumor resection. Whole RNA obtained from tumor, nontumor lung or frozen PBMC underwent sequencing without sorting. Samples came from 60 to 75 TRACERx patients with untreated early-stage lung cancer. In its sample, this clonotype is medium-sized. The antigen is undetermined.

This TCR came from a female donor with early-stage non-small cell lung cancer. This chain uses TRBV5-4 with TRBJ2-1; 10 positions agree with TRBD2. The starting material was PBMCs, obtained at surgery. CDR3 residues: CASSLDLAGVEQFF. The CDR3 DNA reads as TGTGCCAGCAGCTTGGACCTAGCGGGGGTTGAGCAGTTCTTC.